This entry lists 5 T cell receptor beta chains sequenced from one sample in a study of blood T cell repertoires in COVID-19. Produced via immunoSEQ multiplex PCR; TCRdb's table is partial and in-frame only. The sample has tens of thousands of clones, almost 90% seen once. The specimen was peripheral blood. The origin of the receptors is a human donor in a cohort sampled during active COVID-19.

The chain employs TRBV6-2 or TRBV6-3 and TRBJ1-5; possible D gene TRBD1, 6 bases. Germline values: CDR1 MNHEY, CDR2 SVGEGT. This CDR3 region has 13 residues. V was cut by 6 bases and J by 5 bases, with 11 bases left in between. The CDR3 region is CASSGQLHQPQHF. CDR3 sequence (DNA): TGTGCCAGCAGCGGACAGCTACATCAGCCCCAGCATTTT.

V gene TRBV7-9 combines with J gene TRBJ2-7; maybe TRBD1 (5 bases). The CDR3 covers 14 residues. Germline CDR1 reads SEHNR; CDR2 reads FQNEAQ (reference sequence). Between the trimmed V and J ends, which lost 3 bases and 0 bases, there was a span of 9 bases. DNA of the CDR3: TGTGCCAGCAGCTTGGGAAGGGGCTCCTACGAGCAGTACTTC. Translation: CASSLGRGSYEQYF.

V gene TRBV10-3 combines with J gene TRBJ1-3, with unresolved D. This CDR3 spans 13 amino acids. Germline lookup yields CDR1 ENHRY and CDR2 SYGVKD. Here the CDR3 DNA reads TGTGCTTCGGAGGGTTACTCTGGAAACACCATATATTTT. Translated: CASEGYSGNTIYF.

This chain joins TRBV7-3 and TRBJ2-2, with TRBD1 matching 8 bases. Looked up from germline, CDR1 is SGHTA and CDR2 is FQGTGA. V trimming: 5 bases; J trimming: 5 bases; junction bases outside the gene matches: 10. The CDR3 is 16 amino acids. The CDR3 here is CASSPRQGTYTGELFF. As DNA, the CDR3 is TGTGCCAGCAGCCCCAGACAGGGGACTTATACCGGGGAGCTGTTTTTT.

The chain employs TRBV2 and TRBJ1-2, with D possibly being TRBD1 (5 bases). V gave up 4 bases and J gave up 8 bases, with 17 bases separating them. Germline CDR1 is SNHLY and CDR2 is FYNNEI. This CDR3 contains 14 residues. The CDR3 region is CASSATGVMGGYTF. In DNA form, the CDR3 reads TGTGCCAGCAGTGCCACAGGCGTAATGGGAGGCTACACCTTC. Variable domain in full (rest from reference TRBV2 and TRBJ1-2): EPEVTQTPSHQVTQMGQEVILRCVPISNHLYFYWYRQILGQKVEFLVSFYNNEISEKSEIFDDQFSVERPDGSNFTLKIRSTKLEDSAMYFCASSATGVMGGYTFGSGTRLTVV.